Listed below are T cell receptor beta chains from one sample, sequenced in a study of blood T cell repertoires in COVID-19. Repertoires were generated with immunoSEQ multiplex PCR, while TCRdb's copy carries only in-frame clones and drops some. The sample lists about 400,000 clones; around 87% were seen once. The sequenced sample was peripheral blood. These receptors were collected from a human donor in a cohort sampled during active COVID-19. The CDR3 runs from the conserved cysteine through the conserved F or W. The order of the fields is V gene, CDR3 protein.

V: TRBV5-5
CDR3: CASSLGTGSKPQHF

V: TRBV3-1/TRBV3-2
CDR3: CASSHVSGDTEAFF

V: TRBV9
CDR3: CASSLSGRAAGELFF

V: TRBV6-5
CDR3: CASSYSGDSRQPQHF

V: TRBV5-1
CDR3: CASSLMGRVYGYTF

V: TRBV16
CDR3: CASSPRPGQGYYGYTF

V: TRBV15
CDR3: CATSRDLSLAGGNEQFF

V: TRBV2
CDR3: CASSDVGQGDYGYTF

V: TRBV19
CDR3: CASSPLRGKRRLPETQYF

V: TRBV27
CDR3: CASSQGAFNEKLFF

V: TRBV28
CDR3: CASSYGLQNYGYTF

V: TRBV18
CDR3: CASSPTPRGLAEHYEQYF

V: TRBV28
CDR3: CASSLLALHEQYF

V: TRBV2
CDR3: CASSDFLSSYEQYF

V: TRBV15
CDR3: CATSREGLAGVTDFNEQFF

V: TRBV6-5
CDR3: CASSYYREDTEAFF

V: TRBV25-1
CDR3: CASSEYSSYNEQFF

V: TRBV7-2
CDR3: CASSLGSGVSTDTQYF

V: TRBV10-1
CDR3: CASSENRSPGNTIYF

V: TRBV19
CDR3: CASSRGGQGARQPQHF

V: TRBV15
CDR3: CATSRGTGYRGNNEQFF

V: TRBV6-1
CDR3: CASSEAWTGHNQPQHF

V: TRBV29-1
CDR3: CSAGGHGQETQYF

V: TRBV2
CDR3: CASSVTGSREKLFF

V: TRBV7-8
CDR3: CASHFGPDADTQYF

V: TRBV19
CDR3: CASSINRGSNEQYF

V: TRBV6-4
CDR3: CASNPGKTFHQPQHF

V: TRBV19
CDR3: CASSIPREKWDQPQHF

V: TRBV9
CDR3: CASSTQGNGELFF

V: TRBV4-2
CDR3: CASSHSGDRGGLSEQYF

V: TRBV30
CDR3: CAWSAGVRDEQFF

V: TRBV5-6
CDR3: CASSAGLVRTGELFF

V: TRBV23-1
CDR3: CASSQSPGGGNEQFF

V: TRBV12-3/TRBV12-4
CDR3: CASSLGTGNGYTF

V: TRBV7-8
CDR3: CASSLVQGLIDTEAFF

V: TRBV3-1/TRBV3-2
CDR3: CASSQEKSSSGANVLTF

V: TRBV2
CDR3: CASSELDRGRFECF

V: TRBV6-2/TRBV6-3
CDR3: CASSRGLAGAISTDTQYF

V: TRBV10-3
CDR3: CAISGVGGNTIYF

V: TRBV6-2/TRBV6-3
CDR3: CASSLLRGEGYTF

V: TRBV27
CDR3: CASSLAGAGGNTIYF

V: TRBV27
CDR3: CASSSGTGGNTEAFF

V: TRBV4-1
CDR3: CASSQGSGREKLFF

V: TRBV30
CDR3: CAWSVAFLDIQYF

V: TRBV21-1
CDR3: CASSPRIRGRCGYTF

V: TRBV3-1/TRBV3-2
CDR3: CASSPAPGQLYEQYF

V: TRBV14
CDR3: CASSQEYEGVGNEQFF

V: TRBV18
CDR3: CASSPSGEGQPQHF

V: TRBV3-1/TRBV3-2
CDR3: CASSLTGDNYGYTF

V: TRBV3-1/TRBV3-2
CDR3: CASSRTGVTNEKLFF

V: TRBV14
CDR3: CASSLLAGSSYEQYF